One and the same sample provided the 10 T cell receptor beta chains below, sequenced in a study of molecular identifiers for immune sequencing clone quantification. TCRdb recomputed calls from the PCR reads with MiXCR, one row per CDR3 protein. The table has some 590,000 distinct CDR3 sequences, around 25% seen once; the top ten hold about 0.78%. The material sequenced was naive CD8+ T cells from blood, with Jurkat cell RNA spiked in. Stated subset: FACS-sorted CD8+CD4-CCR7+CD45RA+ naive T cells. The receptors derive from a human donor in good health. Some libraries in this study had Jurkat cell RNA spiked in.

This rearrangement joins TRBV7-8 to TRBJ2-1; no reliable D call. Trimming removed 0 bases at V and 7 bases at J, with 16 bases between. The germline V gene has CDR1 SGHVS and CDR2 FQNEAQ. CDR3 length equals 16 residues. The CDR3 region is CASSLAGVVLGNEQFF. The CDR3 DNA sequence: TGTGCCAGCAGCTTAGCCGGAGTCGTCCTCGGAAATGAGCAGTTCTTC.

The sample holds a few counts of this clonotype. This chain links TRBV4-1 with TRBJ2-2; D possibly corresponds to TRBD2 (6 bases). V shed 4 bases and J shed 8 bases, with 20 bases lying between them. The CDR3 extends over 16 amino acids. Germline lookup yields CDR1 MGHRA and CDR2 YSYEKL. This CDR3 reads CASSPSASAASGELFF. CDR3 in DNA: TGCGCCAGCAGCCCCTCGGCTAGCGCTGCGTCGGGGGAGCTGTTTTTT.

This clonotype was detected a few times. V is TRBV20-1 and J is TRBJ2-7; D unclear. Trimming removed 3 bases at V and 0 bases at J, with 9 bases between. Per germline, CDR1 DFQATT and CDR2 SNEGSKA (reference sequence). This CDR3 has 13 residues. The CDR3 spells CSARKVNSYEQYF. The DNA for the CDR3 is TGCAGTGCTAGGAAGGTTAACTCCTACGAGCAGTACTTC.

A few counts support this clonotype. The chain carries TRBV19 and TRBJ1-2, with D tentatively TRBD1 (6 bases). The V and J ends lost 7 bases and 0 bases respectively, with 12 bases between them. Germline CDR1 reads LNHDA; CDR2 reads SQIVND (reference sequence). The CDR3 extends over 14 amino acids. DNA for the CDR3: TGTGCCAGTACATATGGGACAACTAACTATGGCTACACCTTC. Its protein is CASTYGTTNYGYTF.

This clonotype was detected only a few times. The rearrangement joins TRBV29-1 to TRBJ2-7, with 7 bases matching TRBD1. Unmatched junction bases numbered 8, after V lost 6 bases and J lost 0 bases. From germline, CDR1 is SQVTM and CDR2 ANQGSEA. This CDR3 contains 14 residues. CDR3 nucleotide sequence: TGCAGCGTCCTCGGACAGGAAAGCTCCTACGAGCAGTACTTC. It encodes CSVLGQESSYEQYF.

V and J are TRBV6-1 and TRBJ2-7, with TRBD1 matching over 7 bases. The CDR3 totals 14 residues. The V gene's germline CDR1 is MNHNS and CDR2 SASEGT. With V trimmed by 7 bases and J by 3 bases, 9 bases remained unmatched. CDR3 in DNA: TGTGCCAGCATCAGTTCAGGGGGTTTCTACGAGCAGTACTTC. Its translation is CASISSGGFYEQYF.

With regard to this clonotype: Because it lacks the conserved phenylalanine or tryptophan at the end, this CDR3 is likely a read error. This chain connects TRBV6-5 to TRBJ2-1; D might be TRBD1 (6 bases). The germline gives CDR1 MNHEY, CDR2 SVGAGI. The length of the CDR3 is 17 residues. V was cut by 0 bases and J by 6 bases, with 18 bases left in between. This CDR3 reads CASSYSGQGYVRNEQFL. The CDR3 DNA reads as TGTGCCAGCAGTTACTCGGGTCAGGGGTATGTTCGCAATGAGCAGTTCCTC.

As regards this clonotype: A single base separates this from a much larger clone, so it may be a read error. This rearrangement joins TRBV7-9 to TRBJ2-3; 7 bases are shared with TRBD2. The germline V gene encodes CDR1 SEHNR and CDR2 FQNEAQ (reference sequence). With 1 base clipped from V and 0 bases from J, the junction kept 7 bases outside the gene matches. This CDR3 is built from 17 residues. The CDR3 DNA is TGTGCCAGCAGCTTAGGGGAGGCTAGCGGAAGCACAGATACGCAGTATTTT. This sequence encodes CASSLGEASGSTDTQYF. The whole variable domain, filled in from reference TRBV7-9 and TRBJ2-3, reads DTGVSQNPRHKITKRGQNVTFRCDPISEHNRLYWYRQTLGQGPEFLTYFQNEAQLEKSRLLSDRFSAERPKGSFSTLEIQRTEQGDSAMYLCASSLGEASGSTDTQYFGPGTRLTVL.

A note on this clonotype: A single base separates this from a much larger clone, so it may be a read error. The chain couples TRBV6-2 or TRBV6-3 to TRBJ1-5; 7 bases line up with TRBD1. Germline V gene sequence: CDR1 MNHEY, CDR2 SVGEGT. The CDR3 runs to 18 residues. V dropped 4 bases and J dropped 7; count of bases not matched to a gene: 19. The CDR3 spells CASSFPQRMDRTAQPQHF. DNA of the CDR3: TGTGCCAGCAGTTTTCCACAAAGAATGGACAGGACCGCACAGCCCCAGCATTTT.

A few counts support this clonotype. This chain joins TRBV20-1 and TRBJ1-6; TRBD1 might be the D (5 bases). The CDR3 is 14 residues long. Per germline, CDR1 DFQATT and CDR2 SNEGSKA (reference sequence). Deletions cut 6 bases from V and 9 bases from J, with 18 bases between. The CDR3 DNA is TGCAGTGCCCTGATGGGGCTCGGGACTTCACCCCTCCACTTT. It yields the protein CSALMGLGTSPLHF.